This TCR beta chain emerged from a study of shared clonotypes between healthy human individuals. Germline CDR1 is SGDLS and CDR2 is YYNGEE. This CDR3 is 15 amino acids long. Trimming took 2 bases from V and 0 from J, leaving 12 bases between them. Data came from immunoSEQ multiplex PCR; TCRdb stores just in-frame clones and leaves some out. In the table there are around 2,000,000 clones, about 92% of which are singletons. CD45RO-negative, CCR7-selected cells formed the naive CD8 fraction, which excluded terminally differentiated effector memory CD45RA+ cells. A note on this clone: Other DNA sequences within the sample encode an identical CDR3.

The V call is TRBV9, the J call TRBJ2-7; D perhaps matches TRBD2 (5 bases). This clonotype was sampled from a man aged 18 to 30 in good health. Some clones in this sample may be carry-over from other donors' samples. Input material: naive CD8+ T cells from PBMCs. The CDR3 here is CASSVGSASSYEQYF. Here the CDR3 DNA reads TGTGCCAGCAGCGTGGGTAGCGCGTCCTCCTACGAGCAGTACTTC. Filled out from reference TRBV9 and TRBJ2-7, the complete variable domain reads DSGVTQTPKHLITATGQRVTLRCSPRSGDLSVYWYQQSLDQGLQFLIQYYNGEERAKGNILERFSAQQFPDLHSELNLSSLELGDSALYFCASSVGSASSYEQYFGPGTRLTVT.